Presented here are 7 T cell receptor beta chains from one specimen sequenced in a study of T cell changes during pregnancy in multiple sclerosis. Assay used: immunoSEQ multiplex PCR; TCRdb lists only in-frame clones, some missing. The repertoire holds around 130,000 clones, with around 97% as singletons. Specimen: peripheral blood, collected after pregnancy. All receptors derive from a female donor with multiple sclerosis, enrolled in a pregnancy study.

This chain uses TRBV9 with TRBJ2-1; 8 positions agree with TRBD1. The CDR3 sequence is 15 residues long. Trimming cost V 4 bases and J 4 bases; bases outside gene matches: 7. Looked up from germline, CDR1 is SGDLS and CDR2 is YYNGEE. The CDR3, as DNA: TGTGCCAGCAGCCCCTGGGGACAGGCTTACAATGAGCAGTTCTTC. Translating gives CASSPWGQAYNEQFF.

V usage is TRBV27 and J usage is TRBJ2-4; 8 bases align to TRBD2. CDR3 length: 16 amino acids. The trim removed 5 bases at V and 6 bases at J, leaving 12 bases unmatched. Germline V gene sequence: CDR1 MNHEY, CDR2 SMNVEV (reference sequence). The CDR3 region is CASSLLFTSGPNIQYF. The CDR3 DNA is TGTGCCAGCAGTCTGCTTTTTACTAGCGGACCAAACATTCAGTACTTC.

The chain is built from TRBV18 and TRBJ1-3; 9 positions agree with TRBD1. The CDR3 has 16 amino acids. V shed 6 bases, J shed 4 bases, and the junction held 10 bases outside the gene matches. Germline V gene data show CDR1 as KGHSH and CDR2 as LQKENI. CDR3: CASSQTPGTGGNTIYF. CDR3 nucleotides: TGTGCCAGCTCCCAAACCCCCGGGACAGGGGGAAACACCATATATTTT.

This chain connects TRBV10-3 to TRBJ1-5, with TRBD1 matching 8 bases. This CDR3 comprises 14 residues. V was clipped by 6 bases and J by 3 bases; unmatched bases: 4. Germline CDR1 ENHRY, CDR2 SYGVKD. CDR3 residues: CAIRGTGSNQPQHF. The CDR3 DNA follows: TGTGCCATCAGAGGGACAGGTTCCAATCAGCCCCAGCATTTT.

The chain is built from TRBV13 and TRBJ2-7; no reliable D call. CDR1 PRHDT and CDR2 FYEKMQ come from the germline V gene (reference sequence). The length of the CDR3 is 17 residues. V was pared by 2 bases and J by 2 bases, with 19 bases between. For the CDR3, the DNA is TGTGCCAGCAGCTTATCTTCGATGGTCGGGTACACCTACGAGCAGTACTTC. Residues: CASSLSSMVGYTYEQYF. The variable domain in full, completed from reference TRBV13 and TRBJ2-7, reads AAGVIQSPRHLIKEKRETATLKCYPIPRHDTVYWYQQGPGQDPQFLISFYEKMQSDKGSIPDRFSAQQFSDYHSELNMSSLELGDSALYFCASSLSSMVGYTYEQYFGPGTRLTVT.

This chain uses TRBV27 with TRBJ1-1; D remains unclear. The germline CDR1 and CDR2 sequences are MNHEY and SMNVEV (reference sequence). The CDR3 has 13 residues. V was cut by 2 bases and J by 5 bases, with 9 bases left in between. The CDR3 protein is CASSLSRATEAFF. The CDR3 DNA reads TGTGCCAGCAGTTTAAGTAGAGCAACTGAAGCTTTCTTT.

This clone appeared a single time. The chain has TRBV5-1 and TRBJ2-2, with a tentative D call TRBD2 (6 bases). The CDR3 spans 18 residues. V lost 4 bases and J 6 bases, leaving 25 bases between the germline ends. Per germline, CDR1 SGHRS and CDR2 YFSETQ. The CDR3 DNA reads TGCGCCAGCAGCCGGCGGGGAGGATCGACAATACGCGCCGGGGAGCTGTTTTTT. This gives the protein CASSRRGGSTIRAGELFF.